The 29 T cell receptor beta chains given below trace back to one sample, sequenced in a study of T cell responses to AZD1222 COVID-19 vaccine. Profiling relied on immunoSEQ multiplex PCR, and the TCRdb table lists in-frame clones only, not all of them. This sample has around 150,000 clones; 90% to 95% occur once, and the top ten carry around 3.3%. Sequences were derived from peripheral blood, sampled 28 days after the second AZD1222 dose. All receptors come from an adult who received the AZD1222 COVID-19 vaccine.

V usage is TRBV28 and J usage is TRBJ1-1; 8 bases agree with TRBD1. This CDR3 region has 15 residues. V gave up 2 bases and J gave up 3 bases; unmatched junction bases: 5. Germline lookup yields CDR1 MDHEN and CDR2 SYDVKM. The CDR3 region is CASSLPDRVDTEAFF. The CDR3 coding sequence is TGTGCCAGCAGTTTACCGGACAGGGTAGACACTGAAGCTTTCTTT. The whole variable domain, remainder taken from reference TRBV28 and TRBJ1-1, is DVKVTQSSRYLVKRTGEKVFLECVQDMDHENMFWYRQDPGLGLRLIYFSYDVKMKEKGDIPEGYSVSREKKERFSLILESASTNQTSMYLCASSLPDRVDTEAFFGQGTRLTVV.

The chain is built from TRBV4-2 and TRBJ2-2; possible D gene TRBD2, 6 bases. The CDR3 covers 16 residues. The V gene lost 0 bases and the J gene lost 7 bases, with 15 bases spanning the gap. CDR1 and CDR2 from the germline V gene are LGHNA and YNFKEQ. The CDR3 bases are TGTGCCAGCAGCCAAGATGTGCGGGGCGGGGTCGGGGAGCTGTTTTTT. Its protein is CASSQDVRGGVGELFF.

The J gene is TRBJ1-5, the V gene TRBV6-2 or TRBV6-3; D not certain. Germline CDR1 is MNHEY and CDR2 is SVGEGT. The CDR3 spans 17 residues. Trimming pared 6 bases from V and 0 bases from J, leaving 18 bases between. The CDR3 loop reads CASSEPWPNRSNQPQHF. The CDR3 bases are TGTGCCAGCAGCGAGCCATGGCCAAATCGTAGCAATCAGCCCCAGCATTTT.

The chain employs TRBV11-1 and TRBJ2-5, with 9 nucleotides matching TRBD1. This CDR3 is 16 amino acids long. Trimming at V came to 5 bases and at J to 4 bases, leaving 11 bases not matched to a gene. The germline V gene has CDR1 SGHAT and CDR2 FQDESV (reference sequence). CDR3 amino acids: CASSPRTGAPGETQYF. CDR3 nucleotides: TGTGCCAGCAGCCCCCGGACAGGGGCGCCTGGAGAGACCCAGTACTTC.

This chain uses TRBV10-3 with TRBJ1-5; no definite D call. Trimming removed 3 bases at V and 7 bases at J, with 7 bases between. Germline-derived CDR1 and CDR2 are ENHRY and SYGVKD. The CDR3 sequence is 12 residues long. CDR3 sequence reads: CAISDSGQPQHF. The CDR3 DNA is TGTGCCATCAGTGACTCGGGACAGCCCCAGCATTTT.

CDR3 sequence: CASSEVHEQYF. CDR3 DNA sequence: TGTGCCAGCAGTGAAGTACACGAGCAGTACTTC. The chain combines TRBV2 with TRBJ2-7; D gene unclear. V was trimmed by 1 base and J by 5 bases, leaving 3 bases between them. Per germline, CDR1 SNHLY and CDR2 FYNNEI. The CDR3 length is 11 residues.

This chain links TRBV28 with TRBJ2-2, with D possibly TRBD2 on 6 matching bases. Germline assignment: CDR1 MDHEN and CDR2 SYDVKM. Trimming left V 8 bases short and J 3 bases short, with 10 bases between. CDR3 size: 13 residues. This chain's CDR3 is CASGTPYTGELFF. For the CDR3, the DNA is TGTGCCAGCGGGACTCCTTACACCGGGGAGCTGTTTTTT.

The chain joins TRBV19 to TRBJ2-3; maybe TRBD1 (5 bases). The CDR3 sequence is 14 residues long. From germline, CDR1 is LNHDA and CDR2 SQIVND (reference sequence). Between the trimmed V and J ends, which lost 10 bases and 4 bases, there was a span of 18 bases. The CDR3 is CATSLARAADTQYF. The CDR3 DNA sequence: TGTGCCACCTCTTTGGCCAGGGCGGCAGATACGCAGTATTTT.

The rearrangement links TRBV30 to TRBJ2-2; TRBD2 matches at 8 bases. CDR3 size: 14 residues. The germline gives CDR1 GTSNPN, CDR2 SVGIG (reference sequence). V shed 3 bases, J shed 6 bases, and the junction held 6 bases outside the gene matches. DNA of the CDR3: TGTGCCTGGAGAAGCGGGAGTGTATCCGGGGAGCTGTTTTTT. Protein sequence: CAWRSGSVSGELFF.

This clone was detected only once. The chain recombines TRBV5-8 with TRBJ1-2; D not resolved. There are 14 residues in the CDR3. Germline lookup yields CDR1 SGHTS and CDR2 YDEGEE. With 2 bases removed from V and 0 bases from J, the gap between germline ends came to 8 bases. CDR3 in amino acids: CASSFGGANYGYTF. Written as DNA, the CDR3 is TGTGCCAGCAGCTTCGGCGGAGCTAACTATGGCTACACCTTC.

This rearrangement joins TRBV6-5 to TRBJ1-5; D is undetermined. Trimming cost V 8 bases and J 1 base, with 12 bases left between them. The CDR3 runs to 14 residues. Germline CDR1 MNHEY, CDR2 SVGAGI. CDR3 DNA: TGTGCCAGCCAAGAATTCCTCAGCAATCAGCCCCAGCATTTT. Translated, it gives CASQEFLSNQPQHF.

The chain employs TRBV7-8 and TRBJ1-5; D is possibly TRBD1 (6 bases). The CDR3 is 15 residues long. With 2 bases removed from V and 4 bases from J, the gap between germline ends came to 12 bases. Germline V lookup: CDR1 SGHVS, CDR2 FQNEAQ. The CDR3: CASSLSGTINQPQHF. The CDR3 DNA sequence: TGTGCCAGCAGCTTATCCGGGACAATAAATCAGCCCCAGCATTTT. Together with reference TRBV7-8 and TRBJ1-5, the CDR3 gives the full variable domain: GAGVSQSPRYKVAKRGQDVALRCDPISGHVSLFWYQQALGQGPEFLTYFQNEAQLDKSGLPSDRFFAERPEGSVSTLKIQRTQQEDSAVYLCASSLSGTINQPQHFGDGTRLSIL.

V is TRBV11-2 and J is TRBJ1-3; D perhaps matches TRBD1 (5 bases). V dropped 7 bases and J dropped 0 bases, with 13 bases sitting between them. The CDR3 spans 15 residues. Germline CDR1 SGHAT, CDR2 FQNNGV. The chain's CDR3 is CASTPTDYSGNTIYF. CDR3 in DNA: TGTGCCAGCACCCCGACAGACTACTCTGGAAACACCATATATTTT.

This clone was counted between two and nine times. The chain recombines TRBV7-2 with TRBJ2-3; the D gene is possibly TRBD2 (5 bases). V was shortened by 0 bases and J by 3 bases, with 10 bases between the two germline ends. This CDR3 spans 15 amino acids. CDR1 is SGHTA, CDR2 FQGNSA, per germline. CDR3 coding DNA: TGTGCCAGCAGCTTAGCGGGAGTAATGACAGATACGCAGTATTTT. It is translated as CASSLAGVMTDTQYF.

The rearrangement links TRBV5-4 to TRBJ2-5; possibly TRBD1 or TRBD2 for D (5 bases each). CDR1 SGHNT and CDR2 YYREEE come from the germline V gene (reference sequence). The CDR3 is 12 amino acids. Trimming took off 2 bases at V and 10 bases at J, with 12 bases between the two ends. CDR3 DNA: TGTGCCAGCAGCTTCGACGGGGCACGCCAGTACTTC. Protein: CASSFDGARQYF.

The chain combines TRBV7-9 with TRBJ2-5, with D perhaps TRBD1 or TRBD2 (6 bases each). Trimming shortened V by 5 bases and J by 0 bases, and 10 bases separated the two germline ends. Germline V gene sequence: CDR1 SEHNR, CDR2 FQNEAQ (reference sequence). The CDR3 consists of 14 residues. The CDR3 nucleotides read TGTGCCAGCAGCGGAGGGACACACCAAGAGACCCAGTACTTC. This translates into CASSGGTHQETQYF.

This CDR3 reads CASSLAGSAGAYEQYF. The CDR3 nucleotides read TGTGCCAGCAGCTTAGCAGGGAGCGCAGGAGCCTACGAGCAGTACTTC. J is TRBJ2-7 and V is TRBV13, with D tentatively TRBD1 or TRBD2 (5 bases each). Deletions cut 1 base from V and 2 bases from J, with 15 bases between. This CDR3 is built from 16 residues. Per the germline V gene, CDR1 is PRHDT and CDR2 is FYEKMQ (reference sequence).

The CDR3 DNA sequence: TGTGCCAGCAGCTTAAGCCCAGGGATGTACAATGAGCAGTTCTTC. Amino acid sequence: CASSLSPGMYNEQFF. This chain uses TRBV7-2 with TRBJ2-1, with D possibly matching TRBD1 (5 bases). Looked up from germline, CDR1 is SGHTA and CDR2 is FQGNSA. V lost 2 bases and J 4 bases, leaving 12 bases between the germline ends. The CDR3 loop spans 15 amino acids.

V usage is TRBV10-3 and J usage is TRBJ2-7; 10 nucleotides line up with TRBD1. This CDR3 is built from 16 residues. Germline CDR1 and CDR2: ENHRY and SYGVKD. V gave up 0 bases and J gave up 2 bases; unmatched junction bases: 4. This chain's CDR3 is CAISESGGQGAYEQYF. The DNA for the CDR3 is TGTGCCATCAGTGAGTCTGGAGGACAGGGGGCCTACGAGCAGTACTTC.

This chain joins TRBV4-1 and TRBJ1-1, with 7 positions matching TRBD1. Germline V gives CDR1 MGHRA, CDR2 YSYEKL. Germline trimming cut 6 bases from V and 7 bases from J; bases unmatched to any gene: 5. The CDR3 covers 12 residues. The CDR3 DNA follows: TGCGCCAGCAGGGCAGGGGGTGGTGAAGCTTTCTTT. Encoded protein: CASRAGGGEAFF.

This clone was counted a single time. The chain employs TRBV28 and TRBJ1-5; the match to TRBD1 covers 9 bases. Germline V gene lookup returns CDR1 MDHEN and CDR2 SYDVKM. J was trimmed by 5 bases and V by 3 bases; bases with no gene match: 2. The CDR3 loop spans 14 amino acids. The CDR3 DNA reads as TGTGCCAGCAGTTTTGACAGGGGGTATCAGCCCCAGCATTTT. Translated: CASSFDRGYQPQHF.

This chain joins TRBV7-2 and TRBJ2-2; 9 bases map to TRBD2. The CDR3 has 16 residues. Trimming took 1 base from V and 4 from J; bases not matched to a gene: 4. Germline V lookup: CDR1 SGHTA, CDR2 FQGNSA. The DNA for the CDR3 is TGTGCCAGCAGCTTAGAAGCGACTAGCGGCACCGGGGAGCTGTTTTTT. Amino acids: CASSLEATSGTGELFF.

The V and J genes are TRBV28 and TRBJ2-7; perhaps TRBD2 as D (5 bases). CDR1 is MDHEN and CDR2 is SYDVKM in the germline V gene. V lost 4 bases to trimming and J lost 0 bases, with 10 bases between them. The CDR3 totals 14 residues. The CDR3 protein is CASSSPGSSYEQYF. CDR3 nucleotides: TGTGCCAGCAGTTCACCGGGGTCCTCCTACGAGCAGTACTTC. Full variable domain (rest looked up from reference TRBV28 and TRBJ2-7): DVKVTQSSRYLVKRTGEKVFLECVQDMDHENMFWYRQDPGLGLRLIYFSYDVKMKEKGDIPEGYSVSREKKERFSLILESASTNQTSMYLCASSSPGSSYEQYFGPGTRLTVT.

The CDR3 DNA reads TGTGCCAGCAGGGTAGCTAATGAAAAACTGTTTTTT. Translated, it gives CASRVANEKLFF. The J gene is TRBJ1-4, the V gene TRBV2; D ambiguous. The CDR3 length is 12 residues. Trimming removed 6 bases from V and 3 bases from J, with 5 bases in between. Germline V gene data show CDR1 as SNHLY and CDR2 as FYNNEI.

The rearrangement joins TRBV10-3 to TRBJ1-1, with 9 bases that match TRBD1. The J segment lost 5 bases and the V segment lost 4 bases, leaving 11 bases of the junction unmatched. Germline CDR1 is ENHRY and CDR2 is SYGVKD. The CDR3 covers 16 residues. The CDR3 DNA reads TGTGCCATCAGTGCCGTCCCGGGACAGGGATTGACTGAAGCTTTCTTT. This sequence encodes CAISAVPGQGLTEAFF.

The chain is built from TRBV24-1 and TRBJ2-3; 7 bases fit TRBD1. Germline V lookup: CDR1 KGHDR, CDR2 SFDVKD. The CDR3 runs to 15 residues. V lost 3 bases and J lost 4; bases outside the gene matches: 6. CDR3 loop: CATSDPPQGADTQYF. Written as DNA, the CDR3 is TGTGCCACCAGTGATCCCCCCCAGGGGGCAGATACGCAGTATTTT.

This rearrangement joins TRBV5-1 to TRBJ2-3; 8 positions agree with TRBD1. The CDR3 is 17 amino acids. Germline trimming cut 4 bases from V and 0 bases from J; bases unmatched to any gene: 10. The germline gives CDR1 SGHRS, CDR2 YFSETQ. This CDR3 reads CASSIDRGAASTDTQYF. The CDR3 DNA sequence: TGCGCCAGCAGCATCGACAGGGGCGCTGCTAGCACAGATACGCAGTATTTT.

The V call is TRBV21-1, the J call TRBJ2-7. TRBV21-1 is a pseudogene. CDR3 length: 15 amino acids. The CDR3 here is CASTSSTLSSYEQYF. CDR3 sequence (DNA): TGTGCCAGCACTTCATCTACACTGAGCTCCTACGAGCAGTACTTC.

The chain joins TRBV9 to TRBJ2-3; D gene unclear. Trimming shortened V by 0 bases and J by 5 bases, and 10 bases separated the two germline ends. This CDR3 comprises 14 residues. Germline V lookup: CDR1 SGDLS, CDR2 YYNGEE. The CDR3 reads CASSVADGRDTQYF. CDR3 sequence (DNA): TGTGCCAGCAGCGTAGCGGACGGTAGAGATACGCAGTATTTT. Using reference TRBV9 and TRBJ2-3 for the parts outside the CDR3, the full variable domain is DSGVTQTPKHLITATGQRVTLRCSPRSGDLSVYWYQQSLDQGLQFLIQYYNGEERAKGNILERFSAQQFPDLHSELNLSSLELGDSALYFCASSVADGRDTQYFGPGTRLTVL.